Listed below are T cell receptor beta chains from one sample, sequenced in a study of cytomegalovirus exposure and HLA in healthy donors. TCRdb's copy holds only in-frame clones and misses some; the assay was immunoSEQ multiplex PCR. Among approximately 85,000 clones listed, approximately 60% were seen once. Sequenced material: PBMCs. Receptor source: a young woman in good health and CMV-seropositive. CDR3s leave out the opening cysteine and the closing phenylalanine or tryptophan. Each record gives: V gene, CDR3 protein.

V: TRBV4-2; CDR3: ASSRRLAGGLFQETQY
V: TRBV28; CDR3: ASSLAQGWEF
V: TRBV6-1; CDR3: ASSGRGSSYEQY
V: TRBV10-2; CDR3: ASQHYRGEFTGELF
V: TRBV28; CDR3: ASSPPLGTGLTQY
V: TRBV9; CDR3: ASSVALRGGSGTDTQY
V: TRBV6-1; CDR3: ASSEEGGLYEQY
V: TRBV30; CDR3: AWSVGGIGYT
V: TRBV7-2; CDR3: ASSSSPAGTQY
V: TRBV7-2; CDR3: ASSLEVAGLNEQF
V: TRBV19; CDR3: ASSYSRYTEAF
V: TRBV7-3; CDR3: ASSVRGGATNTEAF
V: TRBV27; CDR3: ASSPLTLQQGNGYP
V: TRBV18; CDR3: ASSPIPLPGEEAF
V: TRBV5-1; CDR3: ASSPRTSGGHNEQF
V: TRBV4-3; CDR3: ASSQEGGDSGTEAF
V: TRBV30; CDR3: AWTGGNQPQH
V: TRBV4-2; CDR3: ASSPRTDTQY
V: TRBV2; CDR3: ASSRGGYGYT
V: TRBV7-2; CDR3: ATQRGAGQYNEKLF
V: TRBV27; CDR3: ASSTGTGISTQY
V: TRBV5-6; CDR3: ASSRPGGTWLGYT
V: TRBV9; CDR3: ASSVSLSSNEQF
V: TRBV9; CDR3: ASSGPGQGRINEQF
V: TRBV7-9; CDR3: ASSSLQASEAF
V: TRBV4-2; CDR3: ASSPPGQGPGEQY
V: TRBV19; CDR3: ASSAPRQGSSTDTQY
V: TRBV6-1; CDR3: ASSEGGANYGYT
V: TRBV10-2; CDR3: ASRSSGDGNTEAF
V: TRBV30; CDR3: AWSGVGTSSPLH
V: TRBV19; CDR3: ASSPRGANSGNTIY
V: TRBV6-1; CDR3: ASSDPPGQGRDEQY
V: TRBV6-5; CDR3: ASSTTGKNIQY
V: TRBV14; CDR3: ASSPDRGRAEAF
V: TRBV18; CDR3: ASSPLELTAGGEAF
V: TRBV19; CDR3: ASSIKTGFGTQY
V: TRBV5-1; CDR3: ASSSRDRWETQY
V: TRBV29-1; CDR3: RYRESDTEAF
V: TRBV18; CDR3: ASSPQGAGAEKLF
V: TRBV11-3; CDR3: ASSPPDRGKTQY
V: TRBV13; CDR3: ASSSFGGGSYEQY
V: TRBV19; CDR3: ASRDRFGYGYT
V: TRBV27; CDR3: ASRRGQAGDTQY
V: TRBV11-2; CDR3: ASSSRGGYDEQY
V: TRBV11-2; CDR3: ASSSIVAGNTEAF
V: TRBV27; CDR3: ASSLSTGSIAPLH
V: TRBV11-2; CDR3: ASSLGGDGDTQY
V: TRBV30; CDR3: AWSVQFAETQY
V: TRBV5-5; CDR3: ASSRDSDTQY